This T cell receptor (beta chain) was recovered during a study of cytomegalovirus exposure and HLA in healthy donors. This CDR3 is 14 amino acids long. Between the trimmed V and J ends, which lost 0 bases and 7 bases, there was a span of 11 bases. Germline loops: CDR1 SGHTS, CDR2 YDEGEE. This clone appeared a single time. The PCR had 60 Vbeta and 13 Jbeta primers. Profiled with immunoSEQ multiplex PCR; TCRdb holds only in-frame clones, not every one. Here the sample spans 150,000 or so clones, 81% being singletons. The material sequenced was PBMCs. The TCR originated in a man aged 45-65 years in good health and CMV-seropositive. The rearrangement uses TRBV5-8 and TRBJ2-1; no firm D call. The CDR3 sequence: CASSLESSLNEQFF. CDR3 bases: TGTGCCAGCAGCTTGGAGAGTAGCTTGAATGAGCAGTTCTTC.